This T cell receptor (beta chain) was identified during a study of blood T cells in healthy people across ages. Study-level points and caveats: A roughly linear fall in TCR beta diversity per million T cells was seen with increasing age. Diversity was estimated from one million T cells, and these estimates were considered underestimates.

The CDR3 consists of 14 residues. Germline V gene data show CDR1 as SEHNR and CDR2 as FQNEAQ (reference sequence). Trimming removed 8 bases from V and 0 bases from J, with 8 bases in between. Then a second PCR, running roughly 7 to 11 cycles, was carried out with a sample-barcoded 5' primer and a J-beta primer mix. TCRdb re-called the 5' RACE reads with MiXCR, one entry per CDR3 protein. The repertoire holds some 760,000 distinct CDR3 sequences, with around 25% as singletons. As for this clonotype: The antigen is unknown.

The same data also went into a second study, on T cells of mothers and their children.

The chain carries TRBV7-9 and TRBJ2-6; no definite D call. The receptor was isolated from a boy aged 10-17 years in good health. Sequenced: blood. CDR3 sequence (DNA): TGTGCCAGCTTTCTTGGCTCTGGGGCCAACGTCCTGACTTTC. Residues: CASFLGSGANVLTF.